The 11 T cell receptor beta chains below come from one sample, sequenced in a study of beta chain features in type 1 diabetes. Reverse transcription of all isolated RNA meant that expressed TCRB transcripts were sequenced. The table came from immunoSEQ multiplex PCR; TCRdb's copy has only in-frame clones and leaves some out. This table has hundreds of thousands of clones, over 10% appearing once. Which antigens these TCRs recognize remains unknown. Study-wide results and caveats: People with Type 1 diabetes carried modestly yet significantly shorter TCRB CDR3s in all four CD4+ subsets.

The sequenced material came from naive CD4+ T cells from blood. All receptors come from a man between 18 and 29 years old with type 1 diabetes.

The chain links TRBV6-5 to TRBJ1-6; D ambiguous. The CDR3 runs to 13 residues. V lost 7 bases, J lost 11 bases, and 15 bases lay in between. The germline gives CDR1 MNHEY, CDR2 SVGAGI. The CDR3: CASNLDWGAPLHF. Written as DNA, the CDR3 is TGTGCCAGCAACCTCGATTGGGGTGCACCCCTCCACTTT.

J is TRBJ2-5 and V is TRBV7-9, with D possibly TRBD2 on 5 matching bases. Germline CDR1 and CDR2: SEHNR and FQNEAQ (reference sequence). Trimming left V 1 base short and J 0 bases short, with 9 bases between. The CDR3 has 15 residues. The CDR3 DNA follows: TGTGCCAGCAGCTTAGATCCGGGGTACCAAGAGACCCAGTACTTC. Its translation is CASSLDPGYQETQYF.

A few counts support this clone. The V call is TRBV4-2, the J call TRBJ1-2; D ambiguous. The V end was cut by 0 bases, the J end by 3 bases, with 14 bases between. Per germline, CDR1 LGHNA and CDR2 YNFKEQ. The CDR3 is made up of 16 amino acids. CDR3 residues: CASSQERTAVDYGYTF. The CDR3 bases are TGTGCCAGCAGCCAAGAGAGGACCGCGGTAGACTATGGCTACACCTTC.

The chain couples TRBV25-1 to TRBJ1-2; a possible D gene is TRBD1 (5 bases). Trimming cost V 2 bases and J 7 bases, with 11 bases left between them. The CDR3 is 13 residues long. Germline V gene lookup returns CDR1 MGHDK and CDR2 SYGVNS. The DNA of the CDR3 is TGTGCCAGCAGTGAACGCCGGAGGGGTGGCTACACCTTC. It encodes CASSERRRGGYTF.

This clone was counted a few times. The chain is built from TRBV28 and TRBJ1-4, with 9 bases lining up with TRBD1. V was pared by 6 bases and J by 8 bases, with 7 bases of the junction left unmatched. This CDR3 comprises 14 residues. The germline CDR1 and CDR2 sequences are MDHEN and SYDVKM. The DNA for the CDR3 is TGTGCCAGCAGGCAACAGGGGGCAGGGGAAAAACTGTTTTTT. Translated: CASRQQGAGEKLFF.

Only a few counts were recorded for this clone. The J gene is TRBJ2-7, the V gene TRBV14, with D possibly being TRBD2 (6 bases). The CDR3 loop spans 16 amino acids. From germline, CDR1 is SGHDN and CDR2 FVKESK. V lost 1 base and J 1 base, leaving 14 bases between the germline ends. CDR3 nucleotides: TGTGCCAGCAGCCAAGCGGGGGACCCGAGGTCCTACGAGCAGTACTTC. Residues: CASSQAGDPRSYEQYF.

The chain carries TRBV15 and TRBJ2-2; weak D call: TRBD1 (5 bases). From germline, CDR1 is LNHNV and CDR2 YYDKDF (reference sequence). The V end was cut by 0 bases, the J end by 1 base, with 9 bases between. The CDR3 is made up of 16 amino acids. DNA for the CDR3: TGTGCCACCAGCAGAGATTCCCAGGGGAACACCGGGGAGCTGTTTTTT. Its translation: CATSRDSQGNTGELFF.

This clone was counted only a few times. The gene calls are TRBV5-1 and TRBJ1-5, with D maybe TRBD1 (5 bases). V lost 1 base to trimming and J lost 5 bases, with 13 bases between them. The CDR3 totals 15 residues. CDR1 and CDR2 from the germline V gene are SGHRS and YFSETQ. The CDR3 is CASSLLGVAHQPQHF. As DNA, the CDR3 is TGCGCCAGCAGCTTGCTGGGGGTAGCACATCAGCCCCAGCATTTT.

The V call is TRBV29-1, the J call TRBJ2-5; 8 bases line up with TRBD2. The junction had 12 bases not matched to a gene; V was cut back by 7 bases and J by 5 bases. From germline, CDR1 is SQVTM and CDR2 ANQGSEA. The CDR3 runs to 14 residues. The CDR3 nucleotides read TGCAGCGCCTGGCTTACCGGGGGGGTTGAGACCCAGTACTTC. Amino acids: CSAWLTGGVETQYF.

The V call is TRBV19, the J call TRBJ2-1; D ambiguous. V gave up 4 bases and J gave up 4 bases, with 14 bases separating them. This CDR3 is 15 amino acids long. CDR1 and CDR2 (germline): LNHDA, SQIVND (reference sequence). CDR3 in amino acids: CASSTAQASYNEQFF. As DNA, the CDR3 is TGTGCCAGTAGTACCGCTCAAGCGTCGTACAATGAGCAGTTCTTC.

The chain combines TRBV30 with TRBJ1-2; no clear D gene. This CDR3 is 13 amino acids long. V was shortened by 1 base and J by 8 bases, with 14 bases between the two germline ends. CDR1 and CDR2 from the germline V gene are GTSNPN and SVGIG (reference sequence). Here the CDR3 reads CAWSELGSRGYTF. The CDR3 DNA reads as TGTGCCTGGAGTGAGTTGGGGAGCCGGGGCTACACCTTC.